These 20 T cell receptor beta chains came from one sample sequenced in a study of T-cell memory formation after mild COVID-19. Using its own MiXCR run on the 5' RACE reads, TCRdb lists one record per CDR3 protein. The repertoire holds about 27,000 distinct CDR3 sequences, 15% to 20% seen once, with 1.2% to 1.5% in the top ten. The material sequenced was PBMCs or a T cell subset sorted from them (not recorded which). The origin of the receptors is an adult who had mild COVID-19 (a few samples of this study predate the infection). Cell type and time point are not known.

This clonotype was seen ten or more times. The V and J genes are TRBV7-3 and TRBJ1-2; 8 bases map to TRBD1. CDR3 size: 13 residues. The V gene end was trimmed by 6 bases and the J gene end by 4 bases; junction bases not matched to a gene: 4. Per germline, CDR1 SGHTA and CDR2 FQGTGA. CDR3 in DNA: TGTGCCAGCAGTTTGACAGGGGCCTATGGCTACACCTTC. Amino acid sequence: CASSLTGAYGYTF.

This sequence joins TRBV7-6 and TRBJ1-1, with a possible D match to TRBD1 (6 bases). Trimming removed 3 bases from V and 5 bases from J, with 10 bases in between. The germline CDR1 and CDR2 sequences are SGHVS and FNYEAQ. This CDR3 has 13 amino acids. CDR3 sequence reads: CASSFGQGTEAFF. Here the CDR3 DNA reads TGTGCCAGCAGCTTTGGCCAGGGGACTGAAGCTTTCTTT. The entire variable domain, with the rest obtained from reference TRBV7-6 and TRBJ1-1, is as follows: GAGVSQSPRYKVTKRGQDVALRCDPISGHVSLYWYRQALGQGPEFLTYFNYEAQQDKSGLPNDRFSAERPEGSISTLTIQRTEQRDSAMYRCASSFGQGTEAFFGQGTRLTVV.

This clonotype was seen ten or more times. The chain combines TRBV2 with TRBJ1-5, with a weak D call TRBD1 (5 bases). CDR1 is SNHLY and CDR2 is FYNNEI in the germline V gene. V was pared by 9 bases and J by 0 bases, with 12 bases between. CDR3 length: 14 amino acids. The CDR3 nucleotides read TGTGCCAGTACAGGTCAGAATAGCAATCAGCCCCAGCATTTT. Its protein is CASTGQNSNQPQHF.

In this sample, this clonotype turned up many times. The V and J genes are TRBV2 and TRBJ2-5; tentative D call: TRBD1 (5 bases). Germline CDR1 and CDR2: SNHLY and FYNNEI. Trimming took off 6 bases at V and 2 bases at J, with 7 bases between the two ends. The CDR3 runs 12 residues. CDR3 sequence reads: CASRTVQETQYF. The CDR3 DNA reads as TGTGCCAGCAGGACAGTTCAAGAGACCCAGTACTTC.

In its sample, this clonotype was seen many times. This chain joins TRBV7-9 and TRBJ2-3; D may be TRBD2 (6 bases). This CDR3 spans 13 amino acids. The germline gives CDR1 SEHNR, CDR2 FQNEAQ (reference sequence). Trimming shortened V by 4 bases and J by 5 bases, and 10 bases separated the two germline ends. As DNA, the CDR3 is TGTGCCAGCAGCTGGGGGGAGCAAGATACGCAGTATTTT. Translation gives CASSWGEQDTQYF.

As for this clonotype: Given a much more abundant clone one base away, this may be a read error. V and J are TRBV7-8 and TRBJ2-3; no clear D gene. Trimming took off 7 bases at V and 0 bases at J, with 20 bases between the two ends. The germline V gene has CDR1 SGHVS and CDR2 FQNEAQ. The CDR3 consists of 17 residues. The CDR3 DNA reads TGTGCCAGCAACGGGCCCTTGACGGCGACTAGCACAGATACGCAGTATTTT. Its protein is CASNGPLTATSTDTQYF.

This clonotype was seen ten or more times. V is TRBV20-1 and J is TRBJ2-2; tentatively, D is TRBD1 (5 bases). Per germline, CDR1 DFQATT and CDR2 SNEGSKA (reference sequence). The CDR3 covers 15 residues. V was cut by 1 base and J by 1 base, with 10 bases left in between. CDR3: CSARAGTGNTGELFF. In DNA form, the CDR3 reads TGCAGTGCTAGAGCCGGAACAGGGAACACCGGGGAGCTGTTTTTT.

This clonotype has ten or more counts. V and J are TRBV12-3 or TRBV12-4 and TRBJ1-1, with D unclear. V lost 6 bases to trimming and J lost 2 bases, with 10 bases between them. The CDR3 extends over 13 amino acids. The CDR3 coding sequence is TGTGCCAGCAGCAACATACCTAACACTGAAGCTTTCTTT. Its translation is CASSNIPNTEAFF.

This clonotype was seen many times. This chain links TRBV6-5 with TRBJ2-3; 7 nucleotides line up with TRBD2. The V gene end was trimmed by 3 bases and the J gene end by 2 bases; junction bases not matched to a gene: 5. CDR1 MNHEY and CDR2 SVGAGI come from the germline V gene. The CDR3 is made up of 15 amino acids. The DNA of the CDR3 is TGTGCCAGCAGTTATAGGGGAGGGGTCACAGATACGCAGTATTTT. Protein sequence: CASSYRGGVTDTQYF.

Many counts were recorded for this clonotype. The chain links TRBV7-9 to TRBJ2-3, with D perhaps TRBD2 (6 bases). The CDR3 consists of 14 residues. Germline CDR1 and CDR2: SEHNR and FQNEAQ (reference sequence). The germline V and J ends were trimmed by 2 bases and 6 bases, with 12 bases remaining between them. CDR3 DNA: TGTGCCAGCAGCTTAAAGGAGCGGGCGGATACGCAGTATTTT. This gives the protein CASSLKERADTQYF.

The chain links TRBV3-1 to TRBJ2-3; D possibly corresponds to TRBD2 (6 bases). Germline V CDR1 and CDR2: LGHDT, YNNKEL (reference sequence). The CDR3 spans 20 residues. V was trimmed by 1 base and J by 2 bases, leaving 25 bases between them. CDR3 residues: CASSQVLVTLLSGLTDTQYF. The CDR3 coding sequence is TGTGCCAGCAGCCAAGTCCTCGTAACCCTTCTTAGCGGACTCACAGATACGCAGTATTTT.

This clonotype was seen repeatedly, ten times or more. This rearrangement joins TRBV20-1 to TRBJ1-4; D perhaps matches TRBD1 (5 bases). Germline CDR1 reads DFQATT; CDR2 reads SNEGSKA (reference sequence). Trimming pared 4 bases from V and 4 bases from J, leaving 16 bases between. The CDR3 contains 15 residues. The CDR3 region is CSAKNRAGINEKLFF. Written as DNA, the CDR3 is TGCAGTGCTAAGAATAGGGCAGGGATTAATGAAAAACTGTTTTTT.

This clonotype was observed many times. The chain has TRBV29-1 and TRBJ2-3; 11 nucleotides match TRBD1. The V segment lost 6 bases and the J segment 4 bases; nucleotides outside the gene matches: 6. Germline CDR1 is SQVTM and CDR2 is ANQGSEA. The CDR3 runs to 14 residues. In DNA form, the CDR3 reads TGCAGCGTGGGGACAGGGGGGTCCCCAGATACGCAGTATTTT. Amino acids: CSVGTGGSPDTQYF.

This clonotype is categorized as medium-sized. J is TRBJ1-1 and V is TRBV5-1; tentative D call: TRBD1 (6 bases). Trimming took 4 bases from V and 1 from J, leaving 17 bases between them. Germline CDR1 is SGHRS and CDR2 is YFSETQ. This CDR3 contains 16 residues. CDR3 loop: CASSRSGAFGNTEAFF. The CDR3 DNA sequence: TGCGCCAGCAGCCGTTCGGGGGCCTTTGGGAACACTGAAGCTTTCTTT.

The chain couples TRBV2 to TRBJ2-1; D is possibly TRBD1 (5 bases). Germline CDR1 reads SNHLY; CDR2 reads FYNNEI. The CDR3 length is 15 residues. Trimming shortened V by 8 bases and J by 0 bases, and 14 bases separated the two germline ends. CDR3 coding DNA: TGTGCCAGCGGTAGGACACTCATCTCCTACAATGAGCAGTTCTTC. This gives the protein CASGRTLISYNEQFF.

The CDR3: CASERTGTGNTIYF. CDR3 in DNA: TGTGCCAGCGAACGTACAGGGACGGGAAACACCATATATTTT. The rearrangement links TRBV7-9 to TRBJ1-3, with D tentatively TRBD1 (6 bases). Trimming left V 8 bases short and J 4 bases short, with 15 bases between. In germline, CDR1 is SEHNR, CDR2 FQNEAQ (reference sequence). This CDR3 region has 14 residues.

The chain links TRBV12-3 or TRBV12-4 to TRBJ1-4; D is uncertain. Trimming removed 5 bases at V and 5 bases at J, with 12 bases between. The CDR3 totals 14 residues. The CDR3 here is CASSVGELNEKLFF. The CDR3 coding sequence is TGTGCCAGCAGTGTCGGGGAGCTAAATGAAAAACTGTTTTTT.

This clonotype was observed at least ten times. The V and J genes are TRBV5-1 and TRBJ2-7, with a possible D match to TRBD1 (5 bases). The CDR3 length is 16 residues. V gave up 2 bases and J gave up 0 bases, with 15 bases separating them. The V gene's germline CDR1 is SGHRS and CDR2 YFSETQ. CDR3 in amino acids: CASSFRGSVSSYEQYF. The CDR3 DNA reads TGCGCCAGCAGCTTTAGGGGTTCGGTGAGCTCCTACGAGCAGTACTTC. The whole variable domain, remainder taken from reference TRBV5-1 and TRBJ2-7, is KAGVTQTPRYLIKTRGQQVTLSCSPISGHRSVSWYQQTPGQGLQFLFEYFSETQRNKGNFPGRFSGRQFSNSRSEMNVSTLELGDSALYLCASSFRGSVSSYEQYFGPGTRLTVT.

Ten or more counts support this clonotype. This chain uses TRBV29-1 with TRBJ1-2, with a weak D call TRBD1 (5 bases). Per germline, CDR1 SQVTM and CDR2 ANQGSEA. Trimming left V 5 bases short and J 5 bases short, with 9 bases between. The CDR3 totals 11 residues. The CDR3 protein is CSVWGSYGYTF. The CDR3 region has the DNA TGCAGCGTTTGGGGGTCTTATGGCTACACCTTC.

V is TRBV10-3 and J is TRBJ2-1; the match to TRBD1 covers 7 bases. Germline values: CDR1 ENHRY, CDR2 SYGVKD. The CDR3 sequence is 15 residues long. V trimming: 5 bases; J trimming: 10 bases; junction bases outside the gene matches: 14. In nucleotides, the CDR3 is TGTGCCATCAGTACGCCGTCCGGACAGGAGTTCGAGCAGTTCTTC. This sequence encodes CAISTPSGQEFEQFF.